This entry concerns a single T cell receptor (beta chain). Authors' processing steps: Estimates of nucleated cell counts were drawn from the amplification of reference gene primers. The repertoire was sequenced with immunoSEQ multiplex PCR; TCRdb's copy has only in-frame clones and lacks some. The DNA was the basis for D and trimming; V, J and clone size are from that table. Of about 140,000 clones in the sample, 65% to 85% were seen once. The data originate from a study of blood T cell repertoires in COVID-19. Whole-study context: PBMCs, B-cell-depleted T cells, or T cells provided the cDNA or gDNA that made up the material.

After removal of 2 bases from V and 6 bases from J, the junction contained 5 bases not matched to a gene. The CDR3 totals 15 residues. Germline V gene lookup returns CDR1 SGHNT and CDR2 YYREEE (reference sequence). Sequenced input: peripheral blood. This chain connects TRBV5-4 to TRBJ1-4; TRBD1 aligns across 9 bases. The sequence was obtained from a man aged 45-65 years with active or convalescent COVID-19. This CDR3 reads CASSFRTGAHEKLFF. CDR3 nucleotide sequence: TGTGCCAGCAGCTTCCGGACAGGGGCCCATGAAAAACTGTTTTTT.